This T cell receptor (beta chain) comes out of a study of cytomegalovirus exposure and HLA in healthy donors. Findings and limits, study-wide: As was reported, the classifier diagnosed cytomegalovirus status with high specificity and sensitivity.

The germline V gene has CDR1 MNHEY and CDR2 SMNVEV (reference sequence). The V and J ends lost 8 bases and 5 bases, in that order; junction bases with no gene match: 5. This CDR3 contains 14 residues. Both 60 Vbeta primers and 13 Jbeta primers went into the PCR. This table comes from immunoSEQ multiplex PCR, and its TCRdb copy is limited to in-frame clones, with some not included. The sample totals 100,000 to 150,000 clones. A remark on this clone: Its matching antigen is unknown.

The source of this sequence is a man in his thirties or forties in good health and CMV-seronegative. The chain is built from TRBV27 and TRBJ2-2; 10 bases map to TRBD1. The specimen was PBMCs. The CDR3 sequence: CASSGQGGTGELFF. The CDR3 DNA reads TGTGCCAGCTCCGGACAGGGGGGGACCGGGGAGCTGTTTTTT.